Sequencing of this T cell receptor (beta chain) was carried out in a study of T cell responses to AZD1222 COVID-19 vaccine. Study results and caveats: Unmutated regions of variants are reportedly targeted by nearly half of spike-specific TCRs. Sampling captured repertoires only after the peak T cell response. In a largely white British group with more females than males, clonal diversity was possibly underestimated.

About this clone: The antigen remains unidentified.

The method was immunoSEQ multiplex PCR; TCRdb's version includes in-frame clones alone and lacks a portion of them. The top ten hold more than 2.5% of the sample, which has about 120,000 clones, 75% to 90% seen once. V dropped 1 base and J dropped 7; count of bases not matched to a gene: 6. The CDR3 loop spans 14 amino acids. Germline values: CDR1 SNHLY, CDR2 FYNNEI. The chain couples TRBV2 to TRBJ1-1, with 7 bases identical to TRBD1. The source was peripheral blood, collected on day 0 of AZD1222 vaccination. The sequence was collected from an adult in good health. This chain's CDR3 is CASSEVGRDSEAFF. In DNA form, the CDR3 reads TGTGCCAGCAGTGAAGTAGGACGGGACAGTGAAGCTTTCTTT.